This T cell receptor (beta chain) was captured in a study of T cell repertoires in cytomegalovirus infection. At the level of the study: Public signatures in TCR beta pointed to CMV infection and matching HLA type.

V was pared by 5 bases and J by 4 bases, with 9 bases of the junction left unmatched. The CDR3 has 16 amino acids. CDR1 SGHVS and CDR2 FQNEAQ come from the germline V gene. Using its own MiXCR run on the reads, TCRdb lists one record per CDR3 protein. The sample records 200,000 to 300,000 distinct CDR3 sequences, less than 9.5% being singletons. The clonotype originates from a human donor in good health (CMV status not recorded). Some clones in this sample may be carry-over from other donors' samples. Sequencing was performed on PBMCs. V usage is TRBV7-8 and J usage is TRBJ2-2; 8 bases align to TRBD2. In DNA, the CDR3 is TGTGCCAGCAGCACCGGGACTAGTATCGGCACCGGGGAGCTGTTTTTT. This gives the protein CASSTGTSIGTGELFF.